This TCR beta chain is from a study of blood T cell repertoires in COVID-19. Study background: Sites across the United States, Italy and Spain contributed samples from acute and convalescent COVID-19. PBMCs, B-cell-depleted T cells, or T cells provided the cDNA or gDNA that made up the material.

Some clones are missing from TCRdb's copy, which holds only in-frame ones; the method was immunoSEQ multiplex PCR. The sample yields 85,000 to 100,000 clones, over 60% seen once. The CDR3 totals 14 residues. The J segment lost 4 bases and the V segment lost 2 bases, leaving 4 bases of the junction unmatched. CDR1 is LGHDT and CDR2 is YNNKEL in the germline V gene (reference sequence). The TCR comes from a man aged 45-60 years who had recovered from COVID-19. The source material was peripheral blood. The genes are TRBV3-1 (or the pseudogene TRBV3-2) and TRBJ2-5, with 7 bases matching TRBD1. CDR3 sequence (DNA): TGTGCCAGCAGCCAACTTGACAGGGCAGAGACCCAGTACTTC. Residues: CASSQLDRAETQYF.